This TCR beta chain was retrieved from a study of T cell changes during pregnancy in multiple sclerosis. The protocol was immunoSEQ multiplex PCR, while the TCRdb copy is restricted to in-frame clones and leaves out a portion. The table includes 70,000 to 95,000 clones, approximately 89% detected once. This clone was counted a single time. The germline V gene has CDR1 SGHRS and CDR2 YFSETQ. The CDR3 runs to 13 residues. V dropped 7 bases and J dropped 3; count of bases not matched to a gene: 7. The sequence came from a female donor with multiple sclerosis, enrolled in a pregnancy study. The starting material was peripheral blood, obtained before pregnancy. The chain carries TRBV5-1 and TRBJ2-7; 7 bases fit TRBD1. CDR3: CASARDRSYEQYF. The DNA for the CDR3 is TGCGCCAGCGCCAGGGACAGAAGCTACGAGCAGTACTTC.